This T cell receptor beta chain was recorded in a study of T cells in Graves' hyperthyroidism and ophthalmopathy. Germline V gene lookup returns CDR1 MDHEN and CDR2 SYDVKM. V gave up 7 bases and J gave up 6 bases; unmatched junction bases: 9. This CDR3 region has 14 residues. Researchers took RNA transcripts and amplified the TCR beta CDR3 regions from them. The TCR CDR3 was amplified in a first-round RT-PCR using the HTBI primer set. TCRdb re-analysed the multiplex PCR reads in MiXCR, keeping a single row per CDR3 protein. The sample includes some 560,000 distinct CDR3 sequences, about 14% seen only once; the top ten take about 15%. This clonotype was counted many times.

This TCR was sampled from a woman aged 40 to 50 with Graves' hyperthyroidism. The chain combines TRBV28 with TRBJ2-1, with 7 bases fitting TRBD2. Sequencing was carried out using blood. The CDR3, as DNA: TGTGCCAGCAAGAGGCTAGCGGAACCCAATGAGCAGTTCTTC. Its protein is CASKRLAEPNEQFF.